One and the same sample provided the 29 T cell receptor beta chains below, sequenced in a study of stem cell transplantation in POMP-related autoinflammatory disease. Some clones are missing from TCRdb's copy, which holds only in-frame ones; the method was immunoSEQ multiplex PCR. Found here are about 32,000 clones, about 91% of them singletons; the top ten hold 0.72%. The sample was CD4+ T cells from PBMCs, taken before stem cell transplantation. Every receptor here comes from a human donor with POMP-related autoinflammation and immune dysregulation (PRAID).

The rearrangement joins TRBV9 to TRBJ2-2; TRBD1 or TRBD2 may be the D gene (5 bases each). V lost 6 bases and J lost 8, with 17 bases in between. The CDR3 is 14 amino acids. CDR1 is SGDLS, CDR2 YYNGEE, per germline. CDR3 DNA sequence: TGTGCCAGCAACCCCACGGTGGGGGTGGGGGAGCTGTTTTTT. As protein: CASNPTVGVGELFF.

The rearrangement links TRBV5-4 to TRBJ2-1, with D perhaps TRBD2 (5 bases). This CDR3 is 16 amino acids long. Between the trimmed V and J ends, which lost 0 bases and 10 bases, there was a span of 20 bases. The V gene's germline CDR1 is SGHNT and CDR2 YYREEE (reference sequence). The CDR3 region has the DNA TGTGCCAGCAGCTTGGCGGCTAGCCGGCTGGGGAGCGAGCAGTTCTTC. Translating gives CASSLAASRLGSEQFF.

This rearrangement joins TRBV7-9 to TRBJ2-3; D might be TRBD1 (5 bases). V shed 1 base and J shed 1 base, with 12 bases lying between them. Per the germline V gene, CDR1 is SEHNR and CDR2 is FQNEAQ (reference sequence). The CDR3 loop spans 16 amino acids. Here the CDR3 reads CASSLGATGGTDTQYF. CDR3 sequence (DNA): TGTGCCAGCAGCTTAGGCGCTACAGGCGGCACAGATACGCAGTATTTT. Full variable domain (rest looked up from reference TRBV7-9 and TRBJ2-3): DTGVSQNPRHKITKRGQNVTFRCDPISEHNRLYWYRQTLGQGPEFLTYFQNEAQLEKSRLLSDRFSAERPKGSFSTLEIQRTEQGDSAMYLCASSLGATGGTDTQYFGPGTRLTVL.

This chain uses TRBV5-1 with TRBJ1-1, with 10 bases aligning to TRBD1. The CDR3 length is 17 residues. Germline lookup yields CDR1 SGHRS and CDR2 YFSETQ. V shed 4 bases and J 2 bases; nucleotides not matched to a gene: 11. The CDR3 DNA reads as TGCGCCAGCAGCCATCAACCCGGGACAGGGGTTAACACTGAAGCTTTCTTT. It yields the protein CASSHQPGTGVNTEAFF.

J is TRBJ2-4 and V is TRBV5-6; D unresolved. Germline V CDR1 and CDR2: SGHDT, YYEEEE. CDR3 size: 12 residues. Trimming cost V 0 bases and J 3 bases, with 1 base left between them. CDR3 sequence (DNA): TGTGCCAGCAGCTTGGACAAAAACATTCAGTACTTC. This codes for CASSLDKNIQYF.

This chain connects TRBV29-1 to TRBJ2-3; 10 bases fit TRBD2. Germline trimming cut 6 bases from V and 2 bases from J; bases unmatched to any gene: 8. The CDR3 is made up of 15 amino acids. Germline V gene data show CDR1 as SQVTM and CDR2 as ANQGSEA. In nucleotides, the CDR3 is TGCAGCGTCCGAGCGGGAGGGCCTATCACAGATACGCAGTATTTT. Encoded protein: CSVRAGGPITDTQYF.

The chain links TRBV6-5 to TRBJ1-1; TRBD1 matches 9 bases. V shed 2 bases and J 3 bases; nucleotides not matched to a gene: 4. The CDR3 spans 15 residues. The germline V gene encodes CDR1 MNHEY and CDR2 SVGAGI. CDR3 nucleotide sequence: TGTGCCAGCAGTTACCCCGACAGGGGGGACACTGAAGCTTTCTTT. It codes for CASSYPDRGDTEAFF.

This clone is judged medium-sized. The chain recombines TRBV18 with TRBJ2-3; the D gene is possibly TRBD1 (5 bases). This CDR3 is built from 14 residues. V was shortened by 3 bases and J by 8 bases, with 15 bases between the two germline ends. Per germline, CDR1 KGHSH and CDR2 LQKENI. CDR3 in amino acids: CASSPALGQTTQYF. Here the CDR3 DNA reads TGTGCCAGCTCACCCGCTCTTGGACAAACTACGCAGTATTTT.

The chain links TRBV6-1 to TRBJ2-4, with D possibly TRBD1 on 5 matching bases. V lost 1 base and J 5 bases, leaving 6 bases between the germline ends. Germline values: CDR1 MNHNS, CDR2 SASEGT. This CDR3 is built from 13 residues. The CDR3 reads CASSEVTENIQYF. Written as DNA, the CDR3 is TGTGCCAGCAGTGAAGTGACAGAAAACATTCAGTACTTC.

The rearrangement uses TRBV10-3 and TRBJ2-1; 7 positions match TRBD1. Germline V gene sequence: CDR1 ENHRY, CDR2 SYGVKD. The CDR3 runs 12 residues. V lost 8 bases, J lost 9 bases, and 7 bases stayed unmatched. CDR3 in amino acids: CAIGTGVVEQFF. CDR3 nucleotide sequence: TGTGCCATCGGAACAGGGGTAGTTGAGCAGTTCTTC.

The chain is built from TRBV5-6 and TRBJ2-7; 8 nucleotides line up with TRBD1. The germline CDR1 and CDR2 sequences are SGHDT and YYEEEE. CDR3 length equals 15 residues. The trim removed 2 bases at V and 5 bases at J, leaving 9 bases unmatched. CDR3 amino acids: CASSFLDRDLDEQYF. The CDR3 DNA is TGTGCCAGCAGCTTTTTGGACAGGGACCTCGACGAGCAGTACTTC.

The gene calls are TRBV5-1 and TRBJ2-7; tentatively, D is TRBD1 or TRBD2 (5 bases each). The CDR3 has 14 amino acids. Trimming stripped 3 bases from V and 3 bases from J, with 13 bases between. Germline values: CDR1 SGHRS, CDR2 YFSETQ. DNA for the CDR3: TGCGCCAGCAGCTCCCGGGACCCCCGCTACGAGCAGTACTTC. Protein product: CASSSRDPRYEQYF.

The chain recombines TRBV6-5 with TRBJ2-1; the D gene is possibly TRBD2 (6 bases). V lost 5 bases to trimming and J lost 4 bases, with 15 bases between them. The CDR3 extends over 15 amino acids. Germline CDR1 and CDR2: MNHEY and SVGAGI. DNA for the CDR3: TGTGCCAGCAGTCATCTTAGCGGAGAGTACAATGAGCAGTTCTTC. This sequence encodes CASSHLSGEYNEQFF.

In the case of this clone: The same CDR3 is also encoded by other DNA sequences in this sample. The chain carries TRBV5-6 and TRBJ1-2; D remains ambiguous. The V gene's germline CDR1 is SGHDT and CDR2 YYEEEE. The CDR3 spans 13 residues. V was trimmed by 0 bases and J by 1 base, leaving 4 bases between them. The CDR3 DNA follows: TGTGCCAGCAGCTTGGGGGGTAACTATGGCTACACCTTC. Translation gives CASSLGGNYGYTF.

This sequence joins TRBV19 and TRBJ1-4, with no clear D. Trimming removed 5 bases from V and 5 bases from J, with 18 bases in between. The CDR3 is 16 amino acids. From germline, CDR1 is LNHDA and CDR2 SQIVND (reference sequence). DNA for the CDR3: TGTGCCAGTAGTCCCGATCTCCCCCTGGCAAATGAAAAACTGTTTTTT. Amino acids: CASSPDLPLANEKLFF.

V usage is TRBV28 and J usage is TRBJ2-5; a possible D gene is TRBD1 (6 bases). CDR3 length: 16 residues. V shed 2 bases and J shed 0 bases, with 13 bases lying between them. Germline V gene lookup returns CDR1 MDHEN and CDR2 SYDVKM. The CDR3 DNA follows: TGTGCCAGCAGTTTACTTCTACGGGACAACCAAGAGACCCAGTACTTC. This codes for CASSLLLRDNQETQYF.

The chain links TRBV25-1 to TRBJ2-7; D possibly uses TRBD1 or TRBD2 (5 bases each). The V end lost 5 bases, the J end lost 2 bases, and 25 bases lay between the germline ends. The CDR3 covers 18 residues. Germline CDR1 is MGHDK and CDR2 is SYGVNS. CDR3 nucleotides: TGTGCCAGCAGTCCGCGCCCCGGGGCAGGGCCCACCCCCTACGAGCAGTACTTC. It specifies CASSPRPGAGPTPYEQYF.

The chain recombines TRBV6-5 with TRBJ2-7, with 9 bases lining up with TRBD1. This CDR3 has 15 amino acids. The J segment lost 2 bases and the V segment lost 1 base, leaving 3 bases of the junction unmatched. The germline V gene encodes CDR1 MNHEY and CDR2 SVGAGI. The CDR3 loop is CASSYLRTGAYEQYF. The CDR3 coding sequence is TGTGCCAGCAGTTACTTGCGGACAGGGGCCTACGAGCAGTACTTC.

In its sample, this clone was seen once. The rearrangement links TRBV29-1 to TRBJ2-5; D call uncertain. Per germline, CDR1 SQVTM and CDR2 ANQGSEA. V lost 4 bases and J 4 bases, leaving 4 bases between the germline ends. The CDR3 has 10 residues. CDR3: CSVGAETQYF. The CDR3 DNA is TGCAGCGTTGGGGCAGAGACCCAGTACTTC.

Turning to this clone: One end of the junction fails to match germline, which may point to a read error. V is TRBV5-1 and J is TRBJ2-2, with D possibly called TRBD1 or TRBD2 (5 bases each). CDR1 is SGHRS, CDR2 YFSETQ, per germline. The CDR3 contains 14 residues. CDR3 protein: CASSPGPKTGELFF. The CDR3 DNA is TGCGCCAGCAGCCCGGGACCGAAGACCGGGGAGCTGTTTTTT.

The rearrangement links TRBV5-1 to TRBJ1-2, with a tentative D call TRBD1 (6 bases). V shed 3 bases and J shed 6 bases, with 12 bases lying between them. This CDR3 region has 13 residues. Looked up from germline, CDR1 is SGHRS and CDR2 is YFSETQ. In nucleotides, the CDR3 is TGCGCCAGCAGCTCGGGACATACGAATGGCTACACCTTC. It codes for CASSSGHTNGYTF.

The rearrangement joins TRBV6-1 to TRBJ2-1; D remains ambiguous. The CDR3 loop spans 13 amino acids. V was trimmed by 2 bases and J by 13 bases, leaving 15 bases between them. Looked up from germline, CDR1 is MNHNS and CDR2 is SASEGT. As DNA, the CDR3 is TGTGCCAGCAGTGAATCGTTTACCGCTGAACAGTTCTTC. This translates into CASSESFTAEQFF.

V is TRBV5-6 and J is TRBJ1-1; D might be TRBD1 (5 bases). Germline CDR1 is SGHDT and CDR2 is YYEEEE. The CDR3 has 16 residues. Trimming took off 6 bases at V and 1 base at J, with 19 bases between the two ends. The CDR3 protein is CASTPLGGAPNTEAFF. The CDR3, as DNA: TGTGCCAGCACCCCGCTAGGAGGGGCCCCGAACACTGAAGCTTTCTTT.

The chain couples TRBV6-5 to TRBJ2-2, with a weak D call TRBD1 (5 bases). V lost 5 bases, J lost 13 bases, and 11 bases lay in between. The CDR3 totals 11 residues. Germline V lookup: CDR1 MNHEY, CDR2 SVGAGI. In nucleotides, the CDR3 is TGTGCCAGCAGTGACAGCACGGGGCTGTTTTTT. It is translated as CASSDSTGLFF.

The rearrangement uses TRBV28 and TRBJ2-7; the D is unclear. The CDR3 spans 13 residues. Trimming pared 4 bases from V and 1 base from J, leaving 8 bases between. Germline-derived CDR1 and CDR2 are MDHEN and SYDVKM. DNA of the CDR3: TGTGCCAGCAGTTACACGGAGTCCTACGAGCAGTACTTC. As protein: CASSYTESYEQYF.

The chain carries TRBV28 and TRBJ1-3, with a possible D match to TRBD1 (6 bases). The ends were cut back, 5 bases at V and 11 bases at J, with 19 bases in the middle. This CDR3 comprises 14 residues. The germline V gene has CDR1 MDHEN and CDR2 SYDVKM. CDR3 sequence reads: CASSTPGGGLAIYF. For the CDR3, the DNA is TGTGCCAGCAGTACCCCTGGGGGGGGGCTTGCCATATATTTT.

The chain recombines TRBV5-1 with TRBJ2-6, with 9 bases that match TRBD1. The germline V gene has CDR1 SGHRS and CDR2 YFSETQ. Trimming cost V 4 bases and J 1 base; bases outside gene matches: 12. This CDR3 has 19 amino acids. Written as DNA, the CDR3 is TGCGCCAGCAGCATCACCGGGACAGGGATGTCATCTGGGGCCAACGTCCTGACTTTC. Translating it yields CASSITGTGMSSGANVLTF.

Comments on this clone: Within the sample, other DNA sequences also encode this same CDR3. The chain is built from TRBV5-4 and TRBJ1-1; D is possibly TRBD1 (5 bases). V shed 2 bases and J shed 0 bases, with 8 bases lying between them. The CDR3 covers 14 residues. CDR1 is SGHNT, CDR2 YYREEE, per germline (reference sequence). DNA for the CDR3: TGTGCCAGCAGCTTCGTGGGGGTGAACACTGAAGCTTTCTTT. Translation: CASSFVGVNTEAFF.

The chain employs TRBV2 and TRBJ2-3; no reliable D call. The V end lost 3 bases, the J end lost 4 bases, and 5 bases lay between the germline ends. The CDR3 extends over 12 amino acids. Germline V gene data show CDR1 as SNHLY and CDR2 as FYNNEI. This CDR3 reads CASSEIPDTQYF. Written as DNA, the CDR3 is TGTGCCAGCAGTGAGATTCCAGATACGCAGTATTTT. Complete variable domain (other parts from reference TRBV2 and TRBJ2-3): EPEVTQTPSHQVTQMGQEVILRCVPISNHLYFYWYRQILGQKVEFLVSFYNNEISEKSEIFDDQFSVERPDGSNFTLKIRSTKLEDSAMYFCASSEIPDTQYFGPGTRLTVL.